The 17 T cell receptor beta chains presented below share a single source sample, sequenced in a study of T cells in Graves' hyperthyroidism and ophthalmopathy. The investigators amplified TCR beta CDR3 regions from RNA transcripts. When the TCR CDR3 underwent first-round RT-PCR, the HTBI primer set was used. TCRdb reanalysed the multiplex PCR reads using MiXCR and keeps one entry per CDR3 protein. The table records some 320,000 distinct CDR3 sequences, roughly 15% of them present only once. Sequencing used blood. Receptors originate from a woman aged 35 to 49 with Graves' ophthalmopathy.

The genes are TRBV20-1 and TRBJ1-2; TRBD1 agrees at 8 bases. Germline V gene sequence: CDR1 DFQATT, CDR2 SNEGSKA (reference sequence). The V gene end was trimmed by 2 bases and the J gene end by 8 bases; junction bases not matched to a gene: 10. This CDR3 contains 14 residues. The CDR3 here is CSARQNDRGTGYTF. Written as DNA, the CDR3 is TGCAGTGCTAGACAGAATGACAGGGGCACCGGCTACACCTTC.

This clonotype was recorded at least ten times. The CDR3 loop reads CASSDGQGSNQPQHF. In nucleotides, the CDR3 is TGTGCCAGCAGTGACGGTCAGGGAAGCAATCAGCCCCAGCATTTT. The chain combines TRBV6-1 with TRBJ1-5; weak D call: TRBD1 (5 bases). V lost 3 bases, J lost 1 base, and 10 bases lay in between. CDR1 and CDR2 from the germline V gene are MNHNS and SASEGT. This CDR3 contains 15 residues.

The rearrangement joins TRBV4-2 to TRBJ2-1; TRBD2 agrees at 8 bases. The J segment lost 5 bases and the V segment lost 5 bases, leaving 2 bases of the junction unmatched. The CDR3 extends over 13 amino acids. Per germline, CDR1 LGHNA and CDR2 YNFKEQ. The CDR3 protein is CASSLGLDNEQFF. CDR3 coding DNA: TGTGCCAGCAGCTTGGGACTAGACAATGAGCAGTTCTTC.

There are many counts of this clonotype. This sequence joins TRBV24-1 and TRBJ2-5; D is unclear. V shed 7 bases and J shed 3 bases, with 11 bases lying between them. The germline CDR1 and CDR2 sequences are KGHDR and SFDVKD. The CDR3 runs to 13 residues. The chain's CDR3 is CATSGRIKETQYF. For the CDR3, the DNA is TGTGCCACCAGCGGGCGGATTAAAGAGACCCAGTACTTC.

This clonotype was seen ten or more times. CDR3 in amino acids: CASSNRFYGYTF. CDR3 nucleotides: TGTGCCAGCAGTAACAGGTTCTATGGCTACACCTTC. The rearrangement joins TRBV6-1 to TRBJ1-2, with D perhaps TRBD1 (5 bases). The ends were cut back, 5 bases at V and 4 bases at J, with 8 bases in the middle. The CDR3 is made up of 12 amino acids. Per germline, CDR1 MNHNS and CDR2 SASEGT.

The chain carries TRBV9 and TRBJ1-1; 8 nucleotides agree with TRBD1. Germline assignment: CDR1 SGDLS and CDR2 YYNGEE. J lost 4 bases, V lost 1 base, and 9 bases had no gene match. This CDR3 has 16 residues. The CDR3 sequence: CASSVICDRGPTEAFF. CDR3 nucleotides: TGTGCCAGCAGCGTAATCTGTGACAGGGGACCCACTGAAGCTTTCTTT.

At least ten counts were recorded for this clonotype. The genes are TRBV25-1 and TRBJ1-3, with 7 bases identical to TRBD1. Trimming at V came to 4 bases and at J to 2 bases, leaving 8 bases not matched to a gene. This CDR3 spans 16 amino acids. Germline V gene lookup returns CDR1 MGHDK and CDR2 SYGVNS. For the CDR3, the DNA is TGTGCCAGCAGTGGCTATGGGACAGCGACTGGAAACACCATATATTTT. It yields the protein CASSGYGTATGNTIYF.

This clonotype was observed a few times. In DNA form, the CDR3 reads TGTGCCACCAGTGATTTACCTTTTACTAGCGGGAGCTCCTACAATGAGCAGTTCTTC. This sequence encodes CATSDLPFTSGSSYNEQFF. The genes are TRBV24-1 and TRBJ2-1; 11 bases line up with TRBD2. V gave up 1 base and J gave up 0 bases; unmatched junction bases: 7. Germline V gene sequence: CDR1 KGHDR, CDR2 SFDVKD. The CDR3 extends over 19 amino acids.

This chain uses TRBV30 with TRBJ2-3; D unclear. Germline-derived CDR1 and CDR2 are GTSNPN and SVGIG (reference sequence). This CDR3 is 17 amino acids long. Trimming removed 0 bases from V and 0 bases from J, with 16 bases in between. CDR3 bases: TGTGCCTGGAGTGTACGGCGCTCGACTGGGAGCACAGATACGCAGTATTTT. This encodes CAWSVRRSTGSTDTQYF.

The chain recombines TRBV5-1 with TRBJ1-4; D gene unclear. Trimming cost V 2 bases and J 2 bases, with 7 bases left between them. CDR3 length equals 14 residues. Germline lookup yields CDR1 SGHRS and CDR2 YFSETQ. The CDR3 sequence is CASSFRDTNEKLFF. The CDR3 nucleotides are TGCGCCAGCAGCTTCCGGGATACTAATGAAAAACTGTTTTTT.

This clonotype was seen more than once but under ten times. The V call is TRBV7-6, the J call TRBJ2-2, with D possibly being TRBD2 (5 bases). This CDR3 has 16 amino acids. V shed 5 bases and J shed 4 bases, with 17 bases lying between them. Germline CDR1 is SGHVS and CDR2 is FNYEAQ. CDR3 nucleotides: TGTGCCAGCAGCCTAGGCCCGGCTAGCCCCACCGGGGAGCTGTTTTTT. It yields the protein CASSLGPASPTGELFF. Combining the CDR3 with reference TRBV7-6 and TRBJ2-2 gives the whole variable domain GAGVSQSPRYKVTKRGQDVALRCDPISGHVSLYWYRQALGQGPEFLTYFNYEAQQDKSGLPNDRFSAERPEGSISTLTIQRTEQRDSAMYRCASSLGPASPTGELFFGEGSRLTVL.

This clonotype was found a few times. The DNA of the CDR3 is TGTGCCAGTAGTATTAGGCTAGCGGGGACTGAGCAGTACTTC. It codes for CASSIRLAGTEQYF. V gene TRBV19 combines with J gene TRBJ2-7; 9 bases are shared with TRBD2. The CDR3 runs 14 residues. Germline V gene sequence: CDR1 LNHDA, CDR2 SQIVND (reference sequence). The junction had 7 bases not matched to a gene; V was cut back by 3 bases and J by 7 bases.

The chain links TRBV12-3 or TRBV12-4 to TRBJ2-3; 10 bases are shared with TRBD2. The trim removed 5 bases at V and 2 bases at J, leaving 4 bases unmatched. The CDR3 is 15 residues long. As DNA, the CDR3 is TGTGCCAGCAGTCTACTAGCGGGGTACACAGATACGCAGTATTTT. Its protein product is CASSLLAGYTDTQYF.

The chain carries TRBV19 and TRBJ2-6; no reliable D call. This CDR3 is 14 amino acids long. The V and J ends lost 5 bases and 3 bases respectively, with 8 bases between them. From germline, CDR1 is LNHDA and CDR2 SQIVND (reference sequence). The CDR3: CASSVIGGANVLTF. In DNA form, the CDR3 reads TGTGCCAGTAGTGTTATCGGTGGGGCCAACGTCCTGACTTTC.

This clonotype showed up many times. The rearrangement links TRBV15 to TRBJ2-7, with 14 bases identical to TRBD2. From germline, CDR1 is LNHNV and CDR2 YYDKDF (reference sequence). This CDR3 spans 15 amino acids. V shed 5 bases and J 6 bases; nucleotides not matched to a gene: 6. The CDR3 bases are TGTGCCACCAGCTTCGGGACTAGCGGGAGTGGCGAGCAGTACTTC. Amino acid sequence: CATSFGTSGSGEQYF.

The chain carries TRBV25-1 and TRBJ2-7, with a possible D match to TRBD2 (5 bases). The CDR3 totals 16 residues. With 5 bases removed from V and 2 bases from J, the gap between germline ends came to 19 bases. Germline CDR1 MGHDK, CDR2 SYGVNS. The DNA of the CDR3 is TGTGCCAGCAGTCCTGTGCAGCTAGCCGGGACCTACGAGCAGTACTTC. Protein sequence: CASSPVQLAGTYEQYF.

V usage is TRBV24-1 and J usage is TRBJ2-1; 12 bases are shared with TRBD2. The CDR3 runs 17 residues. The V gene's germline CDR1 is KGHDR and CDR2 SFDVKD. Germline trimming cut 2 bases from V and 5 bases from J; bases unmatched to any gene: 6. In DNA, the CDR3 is TGTGCCACCAGTGATTCCCGACTAGCGGGAGTGAACAATGAGCAGTTCTTC. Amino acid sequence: CATSDSRLAGVNNEQFF.